These T cell receptor beta chains were read from a single sample in a study of CD8+ T cells in alopecia areata. Some clones are missing from TCRdb's copy, which holds only in-frame ones; the method was immunoSEQ multiplex PCR. The table shows fewer than 70,000 clones, with 44% occurring only once. The material sequenced was NKG2D-low CD8+ T cells sorted from blood. Receptors originate from a human donor with alopecia areata. CDR3s include the opening cysteine and the closing phenylalanine or tryptophan. A D gene is named only where the DNA matches it firmly. Some rows have no size entry. The others give once, few or many, or a class for an expanded clone.

CDR3nt | CDR3aa | j_gene | abundance | v_gene | d_gene
TGTGCCAGCAGCTTGTTCGGAGGCTGGGGGGAGCTGTTTTTT | CASSLFGGWGELFF | TRBJ2-2 | few | TRBV5-6 | .
TGTGCCAGCAGCCACCGGTCGGGATGGGAGACCCAGTACTTC | CASSHRSGWETQYF | TRBJ2-5 | . | TRBV13 | .
TGCAGCGTTTCCTCTGGGGCCAACGTCCTGACTTTC | CSVSSGANVLTF | TRBJ2-6 | . | TRBV29-1 | .
TGTGCCAGCAGCCCACAGGGGTTGGTCACTGAAGCTTTCTTT | CASSPQGLVTEAFF | TRBJ1-1 | . | TRBV14 | TRBD1
TGTGCCAGCAGTGAAGTAGCGGACCTCTCCTACAATGAGCAGTTCTTC | CASSEVADLSYNEQFF | TRBJ2-1 | . | TRBV6-1 | .
TGCGCCAGCAGCCCCGAAATTGCGCGGGGGGTTAACAATGAGCAGTTCTTC | CASSPEIARGVNNEQFF | TRBJ2-1 | . | TRBV5-1 | TRBD2
TGTGCCAGCAGTTTAATGACTAGCTACGAGCAGTACTTC | CASSLMTSYEQYF | TRBJ2-7 | . | TRBV27 | .
TGTGCCAGCAGTTACTCTAAACAGGATTTACAAGAGACCCAGTACTTC | CASSYSKQDLQETQYF | TRBJ2-5 | . | TRBV6-5 | .
TGTGCCAGCAGCGTAACCGGTGCTGAGCAGTTCTTC | CASSVTGAEQFF | TRBJ2-1 | . | TRBV9 | .
TGCAGCGTTGAATCCGGGGAGGGGAGCACTGAAGCTTTCTTT | CSVESGEGSTEAFF | TRBJ1-1 | . | TRBV29-1 | .
TGCAGCGTTGACAGGGGTTATGGCTACACCTTC | CSVDRGYGYTF | TRBJ1-2 | few | TRBV29-1 | .
TGTGCCAGCAGCCTCAGGGCTCGGGATAAAGAGACCCAGTACTTC | CASSLRARDKETQYF | TRBJ2-5 | . | TRBV11-2 | .
TGTGCCAGCAGGGGGAGGCACAATGAGCAGTTCTTC | CASRGRHNEQFF | TRBJ2-1 | few | TRBV5-4 | .
TGCGCCAGCAGCTTGGGGGTGAGGGACTATGGCTACACCTTC | CASSLGVRDYGYTF | TRBJ1-2 | . | TRBV5-1 | .
TGCGCCAGCAGCCAAGATCTGGGCGACAATCAGCCCCAGCATTTT | CASSQDLGDNQPQHF | TRBJ1-5 | many | TRBV4-3 | .
TGTGCCAGCAGCTTACTTGGTCAGCCCCAGCATTTT | CASSLLGQPQHF | TRBJ1-5 | . | TRBV7-9 | .
TGTGCCAGCAGCCTTAACGGGATGGGGGCCTTTAGCACAGATACGCAGTATTTT | CASSLNGMGAFSTDTQYF | TRBJ2-3 | few | TRBV7-2 | .
TGTGCCAGCAGGGGGGACCTCTACGAGCAGTACTTC | CASRGDLYEQYF | TRBJ2-7 | . | TRBV7-9 | .
TGCGCCAGCAGCTTGCGAGGGGGGTCCCAAGAGACCCAGTACTTC | CASSLRGGSQETQYF | TRBJ2-5 | . | TRBV5-1 | .
TGTGCCAGCAGCCCCGTTGGAGGGGCCTACGAGCAGTACTTC | CASSPVGGAYEQYF | TRBJ2-7 | . | TRBV9 | .
TGTGCCAGCAGGCCACAACAGGGTCGTCAGGAGACCCAGTACTTC | CASRPQQGRQETQYF | TRBJ2-5 | . | TRBV7-9 | .
TGTGCCATCCGCGGGGTACCATGGGATGAGCAGTTCTTC | CAIRGVPWDEQFF | TRBJ2-1 | . | TRBV7-9 | .
TGTGCCAGTAGTTACGGGCGGCAGAACACTGAAGCTTTCTTT | CASSYGRQNTEAFF | TRBJ1-1 | few | TRBV19 | .
TGTGCCAGCAGCTATAGCGCCTACTCCTACGAGCAGTACTTC | CASSYSAYSYEQYF | TRBJ2-7 | . | TRBV7-9 | .
TGCGCCAGCAGCCATCTGTTGCGGGAGGATGAGCAGTACTTC | CASSHLLREDEQYF | TRBJ2-7 | . | TRBV4-1 | TRBD2
TGTGCCAGCAGTCTCAACCCGGCAGATACGCAGTATTTT | CASSLNPADTQYF | TRBJ2-3 | . | TRBV7-9 | .